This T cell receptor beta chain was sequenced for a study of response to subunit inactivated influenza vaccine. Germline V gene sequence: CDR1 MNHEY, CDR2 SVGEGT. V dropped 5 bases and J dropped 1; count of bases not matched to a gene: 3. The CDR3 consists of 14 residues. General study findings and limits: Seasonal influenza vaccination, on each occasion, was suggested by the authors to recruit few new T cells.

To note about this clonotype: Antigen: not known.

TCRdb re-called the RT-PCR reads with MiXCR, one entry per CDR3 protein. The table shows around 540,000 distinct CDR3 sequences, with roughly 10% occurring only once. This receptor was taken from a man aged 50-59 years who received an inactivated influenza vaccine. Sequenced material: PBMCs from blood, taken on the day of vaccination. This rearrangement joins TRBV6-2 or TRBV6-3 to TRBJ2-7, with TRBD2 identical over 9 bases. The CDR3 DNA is TGTGCCAGCAGTGAGCGGGGGGCGTCCTACGAGCAGTACTTC. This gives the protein CASSERGASYEQYF.